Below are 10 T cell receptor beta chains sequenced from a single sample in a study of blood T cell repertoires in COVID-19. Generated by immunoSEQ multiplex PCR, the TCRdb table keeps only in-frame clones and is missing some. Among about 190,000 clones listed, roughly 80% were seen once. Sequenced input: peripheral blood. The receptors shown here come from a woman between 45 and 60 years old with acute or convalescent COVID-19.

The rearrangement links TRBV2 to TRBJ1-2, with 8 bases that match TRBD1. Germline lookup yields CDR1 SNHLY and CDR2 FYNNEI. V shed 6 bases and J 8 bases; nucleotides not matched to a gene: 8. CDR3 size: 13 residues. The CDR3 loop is CASSHGTGGGYTF. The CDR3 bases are TGTGCCAGCAGCCACGGGACAGGAGGAGGCTACACCTTC.

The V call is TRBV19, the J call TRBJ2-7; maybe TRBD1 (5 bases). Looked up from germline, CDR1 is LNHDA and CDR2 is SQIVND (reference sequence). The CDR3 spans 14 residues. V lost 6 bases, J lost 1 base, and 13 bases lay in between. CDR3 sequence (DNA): TGTGCCAGTAGCAGGGCGGTTCCTTCCTACGAGCAGTACTTC. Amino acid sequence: CASSRAVPSYEQYF. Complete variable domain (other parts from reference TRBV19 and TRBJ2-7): DGGITQSPKYLFRKEGQNVTLSCEQNLNHDAMYWYRQDPGQGLRLIYYSQIVNDFQKGDIAEGYSVSREKKESFPLTVTSAQKNPTAFYLCASSRAVPSYEQYFGPGTRLTVT.

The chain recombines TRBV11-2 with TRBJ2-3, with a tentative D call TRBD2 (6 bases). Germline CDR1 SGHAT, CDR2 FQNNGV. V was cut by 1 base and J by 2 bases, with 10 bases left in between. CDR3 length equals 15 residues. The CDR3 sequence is CASSLGGTPTDTQYF. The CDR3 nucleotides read TGTGCCAGCAGCTTAGGCGGGACCCCCACAGATACGCAGTATTTT.

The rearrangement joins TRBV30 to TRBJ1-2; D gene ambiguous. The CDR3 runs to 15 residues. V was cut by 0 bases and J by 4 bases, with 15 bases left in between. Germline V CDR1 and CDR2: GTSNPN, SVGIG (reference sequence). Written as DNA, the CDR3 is TGTGCCTGGAGTGTCCCGCTGGAGGGCGTCTATGGCTACACCTTC. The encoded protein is CAWSVPLEGVYGYTF. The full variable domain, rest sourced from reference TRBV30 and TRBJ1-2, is SQTIHQWPATLVQPVGSPLSLECTVEGTSNPNLYWYRQAAGRGLQLLFYSVGIGQISSEVPQNLSASRPQDRQFILSSKKLLLSDSGFYLCAWSVPLEGVYGYTFGSGTRLTVV.

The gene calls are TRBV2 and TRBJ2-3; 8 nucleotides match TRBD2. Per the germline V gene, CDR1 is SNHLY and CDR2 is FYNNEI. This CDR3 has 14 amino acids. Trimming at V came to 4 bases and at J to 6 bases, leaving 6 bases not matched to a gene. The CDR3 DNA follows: TGTGCCAGCAGTGCGCCTAGCGGGCGCGATACGCAGTATTTT. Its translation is CASSAPSGRDTQYF.

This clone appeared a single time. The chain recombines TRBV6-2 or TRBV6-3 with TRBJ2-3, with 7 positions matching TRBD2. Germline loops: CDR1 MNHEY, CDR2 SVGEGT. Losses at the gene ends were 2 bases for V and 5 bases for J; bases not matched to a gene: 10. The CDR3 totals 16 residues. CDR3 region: CASSYGGSAGEDTQYF. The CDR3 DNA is TGTGCCAGCAGTTACGGTGGCAGCGCGGGGGAAGATACGCAGTATTTT.

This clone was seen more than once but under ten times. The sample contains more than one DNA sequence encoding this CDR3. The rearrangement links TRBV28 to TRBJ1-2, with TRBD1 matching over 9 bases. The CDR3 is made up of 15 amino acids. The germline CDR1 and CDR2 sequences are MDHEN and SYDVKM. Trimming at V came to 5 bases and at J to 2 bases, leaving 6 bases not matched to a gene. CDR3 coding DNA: TGTGCCAGCAGTCTTCTGGGGACAGGGAACTATGGCTACACCTTC. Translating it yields CASSLLGTGNYGYTF.

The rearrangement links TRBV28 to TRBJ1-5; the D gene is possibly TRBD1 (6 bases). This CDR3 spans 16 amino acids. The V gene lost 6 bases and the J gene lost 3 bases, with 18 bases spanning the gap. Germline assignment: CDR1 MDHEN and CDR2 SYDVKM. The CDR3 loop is CASRVLTGIDNQPQHF. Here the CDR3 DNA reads TGTGCCAGCAGGGTCCTGACAGGAATCGACAATCAGCCCCAGCATTTT.

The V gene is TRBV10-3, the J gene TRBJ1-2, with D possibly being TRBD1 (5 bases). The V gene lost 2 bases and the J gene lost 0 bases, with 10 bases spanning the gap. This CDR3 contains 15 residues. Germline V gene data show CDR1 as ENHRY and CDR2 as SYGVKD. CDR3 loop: CAISEPGTTNYGYTF. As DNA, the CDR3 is TGTGCCATCAGTGAGCCCGGGACTACTAACTATGGCTACACCTTC.

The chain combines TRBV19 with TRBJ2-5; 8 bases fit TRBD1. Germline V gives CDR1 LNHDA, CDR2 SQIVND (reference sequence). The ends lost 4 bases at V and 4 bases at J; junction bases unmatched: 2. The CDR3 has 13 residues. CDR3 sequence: CASSTDRAETQYF. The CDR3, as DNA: TGTGCCAGTAGTACGGACAGGGCAGAGACCCAGTACTTC.